The present T cell receptor (beta chain) was sequenced within a study of monozygotic twins with inflammatory bowel disease. The CDR3 sequence is 13 residues long. CDR1 is SGHRS and CDR2 is YFSETQ in the germline V gene. For each CDR3 protein, TCRdb gives one entry from its re-call of the 5' RACE reads, without DNA. The sample's table shows around 400,000 distinct CDR3 sequences. This receptor was identified in a human donor with ulcerative colitis or Crohn's disease, or a healthy co-twin of an affected twin (not recorded which). The chain couples TRBV5-1 to TRBJ2-5; with no DNA, the TCRdb D assignment of TRBD1 cannot be verified. Sequencing used blood. CDR3 in amino acids: CASSLGAQETQYF.